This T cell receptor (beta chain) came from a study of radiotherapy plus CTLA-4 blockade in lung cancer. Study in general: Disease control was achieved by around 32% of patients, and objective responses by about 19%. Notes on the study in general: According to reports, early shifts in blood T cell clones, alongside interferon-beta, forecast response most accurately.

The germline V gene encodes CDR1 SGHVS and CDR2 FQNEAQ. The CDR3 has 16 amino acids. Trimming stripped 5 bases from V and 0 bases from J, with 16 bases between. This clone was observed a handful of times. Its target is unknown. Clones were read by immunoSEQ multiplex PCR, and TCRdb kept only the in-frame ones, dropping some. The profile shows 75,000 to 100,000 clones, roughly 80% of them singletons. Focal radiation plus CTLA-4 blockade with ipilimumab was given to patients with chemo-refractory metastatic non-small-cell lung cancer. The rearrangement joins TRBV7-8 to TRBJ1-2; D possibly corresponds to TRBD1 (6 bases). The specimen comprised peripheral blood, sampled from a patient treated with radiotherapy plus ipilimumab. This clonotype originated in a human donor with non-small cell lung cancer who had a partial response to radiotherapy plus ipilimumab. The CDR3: CASSLTAGATNYGYTF. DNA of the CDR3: TGTGCCAGCAGCCTAACCGCGGGGGCAACTAACTATGGCTACACCTTC.